Each of the 23 T cell receptor beta chains below was sequenced from the same sample in a study of T cells in Graves' hyperthyroidism and ophthalmopathy. Amplified TCR beta CDR3 regions derived from RNA transcripts. Initially, a first-round RT-PCR of the TCR CDR3 employed the HTBI primer set. TCRdb called the multiplex PCR reads again in MiXCR, with one record for every CDR3 protein. This sample has approximately 590,000 distinct CDR3 sequences, with about a sixth found just once. Sequences were obtained from blood. The origin of the receptors is a woman aged 30 to 39 with Graves' hyperthyroidism.

The rearrangement joins TRBV9 to TRBJ2-3, with TRBD2 matching over 9 bases. This CDR3 comprises 16 residues. Germline V gives CDR1 SGDLS, CDR2 YYNGEE. V lost 1 base to trimming and J lost 1 base; unmatched junction nucleotides: 4. Here the CDR3 reads CASSVSSGMRTDTQYF. The CDR3 coding sequence is TGTGCCAGCAGCGTATCTAGCGGGATGCGCACAGATACGCAGTATTTT.

The chain employs TRBV19 and TRBJ1-5, with 9 bases aligning to TRBD1. Per germline, CDR1 LNHDA and CDR2 SQIVND (reference sequence). The V and J ends lost 4 bases and 2 bases, in that order; junction bases with no gene match: 9. This CDR3 is built from 17 residues. As DNA, the CDR3 is TGTGCCAGTAGTAGATCGGACAGGGGTGTTGGCAATCAGCCCCAGCATTTT. It translates to CASSRSDRGVGNQPQHF.

This clonotype was seen repeatedly, ten times or more. The chain carries TRBV30 and TRBJ1-4; 10 bases fit TRBD1. This CDR3 is built from 14 residues. After removal of 3 bases from V and 6 bases from J, the junction contained 4 bases not matched to a gene. CDR1 and CDR2 (germline): GTSNPN, SVGIG (reference sequence). The CDR3 region is CAWSTGTGDEKLFF. The CDR3 DNA reads as TGTGCCTGGAGCACCGGGACAGGGGATGAAAAACTGTTTTTT.

This clonotype was detected a few times. The rearrangement links TRBV10-3 to TRBJ2-1; 9 bases line up with TRBD2. Trimming cost V 10 bases and J 8 bases; bases outside gene matches: 12. The CDR3 totals 14 residues. Germline loops: CDR1 ENHRY, CDR2 SYGVKD. CDR3 amino acids: CATAASGGPHEQFF. For the CDR3, the DNA is TGTGCCACCGCTGCCAGCGGGGGGCCCCATGAGCAGTTCTTC.

This clonotype was found many times. The J gene is TRBJ1-5, the V gene TRBV6-5; the D gene is possibly TRBD1 (6 bases). The CDR3 is 15 residues long. Germline loops: CDR1 MNHEY, CDR2 SVGAGI. Trimming removed 2 bases at V and 7 bases at J, with 15 bases between. This chain's CDR3 is CASSYRRGGGQPQHF. CDR3 bases: TGTGCCAGCAGTTACCGTAGGGGGGGCGGGCAGCCCCAGCATTTT.

This rearrangement joins TRBV11-2 to TRBJ2-7; 10 nucleotides line up with TRBD2. V lost 5 bases to trimming and J lost 5 bases; unmatched junction nucleotides: 9. The CDR3 totals 15 residues. Germline V gene data show CDR1 as SGHAT and CDR2 as FQNNGV. The DNA of the CDR3 is TGTGCCAGCAGCGTAGGTCTAGCGGGAGTCAACGAGCAGTACTTC. This encodes CASSVGLAGVNEQYF.

This clonotype appeared many times. The rearrangement uses TRBV27 and TRBJ1-5; no definite D call. Looked up from germline, CDR1 is MNHEY and CDR2 is SMNVEV (reference sequence). The CDR3 extends over 14 amino acids. The V gene lost 5 bases and the J gene lost 6 bases, with 14 bases spanning the gap. The CDR3 nucleotides read TGTGCCAGCAGTACAGTGGCGGGTGGTCAGCCCCAGCATTTT. Translating gives CASSTVAGGQPQHF.

Of note for this clonotype: This is likely a read error, given that the CDR3 carries no conserved phenylalanine or tryptophan at its end. The rearrangement joins TRBV9 to TRBJ2-7; D gene unclear. There are 13 residues in the CDR3. The germline V gene has CDR1 SGDLS and CDR2 YYNGEE. V was cut by 2 bases and J by 0 bases, with 6 bases left in between. In nucleotides, the CDR3 is TGTGCCAGCAGCGTGGACGTCTCCTACGAGCAGTACCTC. Amino acid sequence: CASSVDVSYEQYL.

Many counts were recorded for this clonotype. This rearrangement joins TRBV6-6 to TRBJ2-5; tentatively, D is TRBD2 (6 bases). Trimming removed 2 bases at V and 1 base at J, with 11 bases between. Germline V gene data show CDR1 as MNHNY and CDR2 as SVGAGI (reference sequence). The CDR3 length is 15 residues. DNA of the CDR3: TGTGCCAGCAGTTACCGCGGGGACCTCCAAGAGACCCAGTACTTC. Its protein product is CASSYRGDLQETQYF.

This clonotype was picked up a small number of times. This chain connects TRBV18 to TRBJ1-2; 8 nucleotides align to TRBD1. Germline CDR1 is KGHSH and CDR2 is LQKENI. Trimming took 3 bases from V and 6 from J; bases not matched to a gene: 6. The CDR3 has 14 amino acids. CDR3 residues: CASSPTGESNGYTF. CDR3 nucleotide sequence: TGTGCCAGCTCACCGACAGGGGAGAGTAATGGCTACACCTTC.

The genes are TRBV30 and TRBJ2-7; D remains ambiguous. The CDR3 has 11 residues. The ends were cut back, 2 bases at V and 5 bases at J, with 7 bases in the middle. The germline gives CDR1 GTSNPN, CDR2 SVGIG (reference sequence). The CDR3 is CAWSLGHEQYF. CDR3 bases: TGTGCCTGGAGTTTGGGCCACGAGCAGTACTTC.

This clonotype appeared a few times. The chain recombines TRBV6-2 or TRBV6-3 with TRBJ1-5; D is uncertain. CDR3 length: 12 amino acids. Germline V gene lookup returns CDR1 MNHEY and CDR2 SVGEGT. The V end was cut by 2 bases, the J end by 7 bases, with 6 bases between. CDR3 sequence (DNA): TGTGCCAGCAGTTACACCCTACAGCCCCAGCATTTT. This translates into CASSYTLQPQHF.

V and J are TRBV6-5 and TRBJ2-7, with 7 bases lining up with TRBD2. Germline V gene lookup returns CDR1 MNHEY and CDR2 SVGAGI. This CDR3 has 14 residues. J was trimmed by 0 bases and V by 4 bases; bases with no gene match: 3. This CDR3 is CASSSASGSYEQYF. CDR3 sequence (DNA): TGTGCCAGCAGTTCGGCTAGCGGCTCCTACGAGCAGTACTTC.

The gene calls are TRBV3-1 and TRBJ2-7; 8 bases line up with TRBD2. The germline gives CDR1 LGHDT, CDR2 YNNKEL (reference sequence). The junction had 14 bases not matched to a gene; V was cut back by 0 bases and J by 7 bases. The CDR3 has 17 amino acids. The CDR3 loop is CASSQDGAGGPGGEQYF. CDR3 DNA sequence: TGTGCCAGCAGCCAAGACGGCGCGGGAGGCCCAGGTGGAGAGCAGTACTTC.

This clonotype was seen many times. The V and J genes are TRBV29-1 and TRBJ1-1; possibly TRBD1 for D (6 bases). The CDR3 contains 11 residues. The V end was cut by 3 bases, the J end by 4 bases, with 6 bases between. Germline V gene data show CDR1 as SQVTM and CDR2 as ANQGSEA. CDR3 region: CSVDRGTEAFF. The CDR3 DNA sequence: TGCAGCGTTGACAGGGGCACTGAAGCTTTCTTT.

This clonotype has a count of ten or more. The V gene is TRBV27, the J gene TRBJ2-3; maybe TRBD2 (5 bases). This CDR3 spans 18 amino acids. The germline V and J ends were trimmed by 6 bases and 0 bases, with 22 bases remaining between them. CDR1 MNHEY and CDR2 SMNVEV come from the germline V gene (reference sequence). The CDR3 loop reads CASRRNSGSTTSTDTQYF. CDR3 bases: TGTGCCAGCAGGCGCAACTCGGGAAGCACGACTAGCACAGATACGCAGTATTTT.

This clonotype was observed at least ten times. The gene calls are TRBV5-1 and TRBJ2-7; D uncertain. V lost 0 bases and J 0 bases, leaving 10 bases between the germline ends. CDR3 length equals 15 residues. CDR1 and CDR2 from the germline V gene are SGHRS and YFSETQ. CDR3 in amino acids: CASSLDGTSSYEQYF. Written as DNA, the CDR3 is TGCGCCAGCAGCTTGGACGGAACGAGCTCCTACGAGCAGTACTTC.

This rearrangement joins TRBV14 to TRBJ1-5; 12 bases are shared with TRBD1. The V and J ends lost 3 bases and 10 bases, in that order; junction bases with no gene match: 1. The CDR3 length is 13 residues. CDR1 and CDR2 (germline): SGHDN, FVKESK. The CDR3 DNA reads as TGTGCCAGCAGCCAGGGACAGGGGGCTCCCCAGCATTTT. Its protein is CASSQGQGAPQHF.

This clonotype was counted ten times or more. This chain joins TRBV12-3 or TRBV12-4 and TRBJ1-5; TRBD1 matches at 10 bases. The junction had 10 bases not matched to a gene; V was cut back by 2 bases and J by 0 bases. The CDR3 is made up of 19 amino acids. CDR3 nucleotide sequence: TGTGCCAGCAGTTTATGGGGGACAGGGGCGAGGTATAGCAATCAGCCCCAGCATTTT. It codes for CASSLWGTGARYSNQPQHF.

This clonotype has ten or more counts. The chain is built from TRBV15 and TRBJ1-1, with D uncertain. This CDR3 comprises 13 residues. Germline V CDR1 and CDR2: LNHNV, YYDKDF (reference sequence). V was shortened by 4 bases and J by 1 base, with 7 bases between the two germline ends. The CDR3 protein is CATSTTENTEAFF. The CDR3, as DNA: TGTGCCACCAGCACAACAGAGAACACTGAAGCTTTCTTT.

This clonotype was counted only a few times. The chain links TRBV19 to TRBJ1-5; tentatively, D is TRBD1 (6 bases). Trimming left V 6 bases short and J 0 bases short, with 18 bases between. Germline CDR1 is LNHDA and CDR2 is SQIVND (reference sequence). The CDR3 spans 17 residues. The CDR3 bases are TGTGCCAGTAGAATGCAGGACCGAGGGGGTAGCAATCAGCCCCAGCATTTT. Amino acid sequence: CASRMQDRGGSNQPQHF.

Ten or more counts support this clonotype. The germline gene is not matched at one end of the junction; a read error may be the cause. The chain links TRBV27 to TRBJ1-1, with D maybe TRBD1 (6 bases). Germline V lookup: CDR1 MNHEY, CDR2 SMNVEV (reference sequence). The CDR3 runs to 13 residues. The DNA of the CDR3 is TGCGCCAGCAGTCGGACAGCTAACACTGAAGCTTTCTTT. It encodes CASSRTANTEAFF.

This clonotype was found many times. The V gene is TRBV30, the J gene TRBJ1-1, with TRBD1 matching over 8 bases. The CDR3 contains 14 residues. In germline, CDR1 is GTSNPN, CDR2 SVGIG (reference sequence). V shed 5 bases, J shed 4 bases, and the junction held 9 bases outside the gene matches. CDR3 sequence reads: CAWDGQGFSTEAFF. DNA of the CDR3: TGTGCCTGGGACGGACAGGGCTTTTCCACTGAAGCTTTCTTT. Full variable domain (rest looked up from reference TRBV30 and TRBJ1-1): SQTIHQWPATLVQPVGSPLSLECTVEGTSNPNLYWYRQAAGRGLQLLFYSVGIGQISSEVPQNLSASRPQDRQFILSSKKLLLSDSGFYLCAWDGQGFSTEAFFGQGTRLTVV.